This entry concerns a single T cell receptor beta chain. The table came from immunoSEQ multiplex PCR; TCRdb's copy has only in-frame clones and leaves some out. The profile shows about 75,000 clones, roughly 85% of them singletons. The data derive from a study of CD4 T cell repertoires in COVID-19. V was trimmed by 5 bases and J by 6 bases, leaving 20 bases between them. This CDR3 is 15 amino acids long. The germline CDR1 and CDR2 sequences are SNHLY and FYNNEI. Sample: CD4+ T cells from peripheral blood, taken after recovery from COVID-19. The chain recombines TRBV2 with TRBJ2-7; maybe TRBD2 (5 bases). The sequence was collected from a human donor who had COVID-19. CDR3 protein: CASSPTRTQNSEQYF. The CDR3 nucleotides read TGTGCCAGCAGTCCCACCAGGACTCAAAATAGCGAGCAGTACTTC.